The 30 T cell receptor beta chains given below trace back to one sample, sequenced in a study of CD8+ T cells in alopecia areata. RNA extraction and reverse transcription yielded cDNA as sequencing template. The method was immunoSEQ multiplex PCR; TCRdb's version includes in-frame clones alone and lacks a portion of them. The repertoire holds around 100,000 clones, approximately 55% seen once, with 3% to 4% in the top ten. The treatment here: oral pan-JAK inhibitor, 5-10 mg twice daily. The sequences come from CD4+ T cells sorted from blood, collected at week 24, from a patient treated with tofacitinib. These receptors were collected from a human donor with alopecia areata.

J is TRBJ2-1 and V is TRBV5-1; 7 bases match TRBD1. The CDR3 contains 17 residues. With V trimmed by 4 bases and J by 3 bases, 13 bases remained unmatched. Germline V gene lookup returns CDR1 SGHRS and CDR2 YFSETQ. The chain's CDR3 is CASSHEWSGQSYNEQFF. CDR3 DNA: TGCGCCAGCAGCCACGAATGGTCGGGACAGAGCTACAATGAGCAGTTCTTC.

The chain employs TRBV7-9 and TRBJ2-3, with TRBD1 identical over 9 bases. The trim removed 4 bases at V and 5 bases at J, leaving 7 bases unmatched. The CDR3 has 15 amino acids. The germline gives CDR1 SEHNR, CDR2 FQNEAQ (reference sequence). The CDR3 bases are TGTGCCAGCAGCTCCCACAGGGGGCCCAGAGATACGCAGTATTTT. It codes for CASSSHRGPRDTQYF.

This clone has only a few counts. J is TRBJ1-1 and V is TRBV7-2; D is undetermined. Germline CDR1 and CDR2: SGHTA and FQGNSA. V lost 4 bases and J lost 2, with 14 bases in between. This CDR3 contains 15 residues. The CDR3 protein is CASSSRQSLNTEAFF. Written as DNA, the CDR3 is TGTGCCAGCAGCTCCAGACAATCCCTTAACACTGAAGCTTTCTTT.

The chain has TRBV7-2 and TRBJ2-1; 8 nucleotides line up with TRBD1. The germline V gene encodes CDR1 SGHTA and CDR2 FQGNSA. The J segment lost 6 bases and the V segment lost 0 bases, leaving 7 bases of the junction unmatched. The CDR3 contains 16 residues. The CDR3 nucleotides read TGTGCCAGCAGCTTAGCGGGCGGCAGGGGGCTCAATGAGCAGTTCTTC. This gives the protein CASSLAGGRGLNEQFF.

CDR3 sequence: CATWDGFNQPQHF. DNA for the CDR3: TGTGCCACCTGGGACGGATTCAATCAGCCCCAGCATTTT. The rearrangement uses TRBV2 and TRBJ1-5; a possible D gene is TRBD1 (5 bases). CDR1 and CDR2 (germline): SNHLY, FYNNEI. V was pared by 10 bases and J by 3 bases, with 13 bases between. The CDR3 is 13 amino acids.

V is TRBV5-4 and J is TRBJ1-4; D unresolved. CDR3 size: 12 residues. Germline values: CDR1 SGHNT, CDR2 YYREEE (reference sequence). Between the trimmed V and J ends, which lost 4 bases and 10 bases, there was a span of 11 bases. In DNA form, the CDR3 reads TGTGCCAGCAGCCTAAAGGGTGGAAAACTGTTTTTT. Translated, it gives CASSLKGGKLFF.

For the CDR3, the DNA is TGTGCCTGGAGTAGATTGGGGGCAGCGAACACCGGGGAGCTGTTTTTT. It encodes CAWSRLGAANTGELFF. The chain is built from TRBV30 and TRBJ2-2; perhaps TRBD1 as D (6 bases). Germline assignment: CDR1 GTSNPN and CDR2 SVGIG (reference sequence). V was shortened by 2 bases and J by 0 bases, with 13 bases between the two germline ends. This CDR3 is built from 16 residues. The full variable domain, with the rest looked up from reference TRBV30 and TRBJ2-2, is SQTIHQWPATLVQPVGSPLSLECTVEGTSNPNLYWYRQAAGRGLQLLFYSVGIGQISSEVPQNLSASRPQDRQFILSSKKLLLSDSGFYLCAWSRLGAANTGELFFGEGSRLTVL.

The chain carries TRBV14 and TRBJ2-7, with a tentative D call TRBD2 (6 bases). V shed 1 base and J shed 5 bases, with 18 bases lying between them. The CDR3 totals 16 residues. Per the germline V gene, CDR1 is SGHDN and CDR2 is FVKESK. CDR3 DNA sequence: TGTGCCAGCAGCCAAGTTCGGGCAGGGAGGTTTGACGAGCAGTACTTC. Protein sequence: CASSQVRAGRFDEQYF. Full variable domain (outside the CDR3, taken from reference TRBV14 and TRBJ2-7): EAGVTQFPSHSVIEKGQTVTLRCDPISGHDNLYWYRRVMGKEIKFLLHFVKESKQDESGMPNNRFLAERTGGTYSTLKVQPAELEDSGVYFCASSQVRAGRFDEQYFGPGTRLTVT.

Comment on this clone: Sequence at one end of the junction differs from germline and may be a read error. The chain carries TRBV2 and TRBJ2-7, with 7 bases aligning to TRBD1. This CDR3 comprises 13 residues. In germline, CDR1 is SNHLY, CDR2 FYNNEI. The CDR3 region is CASSGQWDSPRGF. CDR3 sequence (DNA): TGTGCCAGCAGTGGGCAATGGGACAGCCCCCGAGGTTTC.

This clone was found a few times. The genes are TRBV10-3 and TRBJ1-3; tentatively, D is TRBD1 (6 bases). CDR1 ENHRY and CDR2 SYGVKD come from the germline V gene. Trimming took off 2 bases at V and 6 bases at J, with 8 bases between the two ends. This CDR3 is built from 13 residues. In DNA form, the CDR3 reads TGTGCCATCAGTGAGGCGGGGGCAAACACCATATATTTT. This sequence encodes CAISEAGANTIYF.

The chain couples TRBV5-6 to TRBJ2-7, with 13 positions matching TRBD2. Trimming cost V 5 bases and J 3 bases; bases outside gene matches: 8. The germline gives CDR1 SGHDT, CDR2 YYEEEE. This CDR3 is 16 amino acids long. CDR3 sequence: CASSPRTSGGYYEQYF. The CDR3 DNA follows: TGTGCCAGCAGTCCACGGACTAGCGGGGGTTACTACGAGCAGTACTTC. The full variable domain, its missing parts supplied by reference TRBV5-6 and TRBJ2-7, is DAGVTQSPTHLIKTRGQQVTLRCSPKSGHDTVSWYQQALGQGPQFIFQYYEEEERQRGNFPDRFSGHQFPNYSSELNVNALLLGDSALYLCASSPRTSGGYYEQYFGPGTRLTVT.

This clone was picked up a small number of times. DNA of the CDR3: TGCGCCAGCAGCTTGGAGTTAGCGCGGGGGAATGAGCAGTTCTTC. Encoded protein: CASSLELARGNEQFF. The chain is built from TRBV5-1 and TRBJ2-1; the match to TRBD2 covers 7 bases. Per germline, CDR1 SGHRS and CDR2 YFSETQ. J was trimmed by 7 bases and V by 0 bases; bases with no gene match: 7. The CDR3 has 15 amino acids.

V and J are TRBV7-9 and TRBJ2-3; D gene uncertain. V was shortened by 4 bases and J by 2 bases, with 13 bases between the two germline ends. This CDR3 comprises 15 residues. Germline CDR1 is SEHNR and CDR2 is FQNEAQ (reference sequence). The CDR3 spells CASSSWTSNTDTQYF. The CDR3 DNA sequence: TGTGCCAGCAGCTCCTGGACCTCCAACACAGATACGCAGTATTTT.

The gene calls are TRBV4-2 and TRBJ1-1; possibly TRBD1 for D (5 bases). The CDR3 is 14 amino acids. Germline lookup yields CDR1 LGHNA and CDR2 YNFKEQ. The V and J ends lost 4 bases and 5 bases respectively, with 14 bases between them. This chain's CDR3 is CASSPQGRRTEAFF. In DNA form, the CDR3 reads TGTGCCAGCAGCCCTCAGGGACGAAGAACTGAAGCTTTCTTT.

The rearrangement uses TRBV6-6 and TRBJ2-3; possible D gene TRBD2, 6 bases. The CDR3 sequence is 16 residues long. In germline, CDR1 is MNHNY, CDR2 SVGAGI (reference sequence). The V gene lost 2 bases and the J gene lost 0 bases, with 12 bases spanning the gap. The CDR3 sequence: CASSYPAGTSTDTQYF. In DNA form, the CDR3 reads TGTGCCAGCAGTTACCCCGCCGGGACTAGCACAGATACGCAGTATTTT.

This clone was observed a few times. The chain carries TRBV29-1 and TRBJ2-3; D not certain. Germline V CDR1 and CDR2: SQVTM, ANQGSEA. V lost 3 bases, J lost 6 bases, and 7 bases lay in between. The CDR3 length is 11 residues. The CDR3 DNA reads TGCAGCGTTGATCTTCGGGATACGCAGTATTTT. Translated, it gives CSVDLRDTQYF.

This chain connects TRBV29-1 to TRBJ2-3; D is ambiguous. Germline CDR1 SQVTM, CDR2 ANQGSEA. The CDR3 contains 11 residues. The germline V and J ends were trimmed by 2 bases and 3 bases, with 3 bases remaining between them. Written as DNA, the CDR3 is TGCAGCGTTGAAAAAACAGATACGCAGTATTTT. Protein sequence: CSVEKTDTQYF.

On this clone itself: The same CDR3 is also encoded by other DNA sequences in this sample. The rearrangement uses TRBV7-9 and TRBJ1-6, with D unresolved. V lost 5 bases and J 4 bases, leaving 6 bases between the germline ends. The length of the CDR3 is 13 residues. Germline CDR1 SEHNR, CDR2 FQNEAQ (reference sequence). CDR3 loop: CASSPSYNSPLHF. Here the CDR3 DNA reads TGTGCCAGCAGCCCCTCATATAATTCACCCCTCCACTTT.

The chain links TRBV25-1 to TRBJ2-3; TRBD2 matches at 15 bases. Germline V gives CDR1 MGHDK, CDR2 SYGVNS. CDR3 size: 17 residues. V trimming: 4 bases; J trimming: 0 bases; junction bases outside the gene matches: 2. For the CDR3, the DNA is TGTGCCAGCAGTGTGGGACTAGCGGGGGGAAGCACAGATACGCAGTATTTT. Residues: CASSVGLAGGSTDTQYF.

The V and J genes are TRBV9 and TRBJ2-5; 10 bases line up with TRBD1. The CDR3 consists of 15 residues. The V and J ends lost 3 bases and 4 bases, in that order; junction bases with no gene match: 6. Germline values: CDR1 SGDLS, CDR2 YYNGEE. Here the CDR3 reads CASSADRGNGETQYF. CDR3 in DNA: TGTGCCAGCAGCGCGGACAGGGGGAACGGAGAGACCCAGTACTTC. Combining the CDR3 with reference TRBV9 and TRBJ2-5 gives the whole variable domain DSGVTQTPKHLITATGQRVTLRCSPRSGDLSVYWYQQSLDQGLQFLIQYYNGEERAKGNILERFSAQQFPDLHSELNLSSLELGDSALYFCASSADRGNGETQYFGPGTRLLVL.

The table lists this clone with a few counts. The rearrangement uses TRBV29-1 and TRBJ1-1; 12 bases are shared with TRBD1. The CDR3 sequence is 13 residues long. V was pared by 7 bases and J by 5 bases, with 5 bases of the junction left unmatched. Germline CDR1 reads SQVTM; CDR2 reads ANQGSEA. The CDR3 protein is CSGEGQGATEAFF. The CDR3 DNA follows: TGCAGCGGAGAGGGACAGGGGGCGACTGAAGCTTTCTTT.

V is TRBV5-1 and J is TRBJ1-6; no clear D. Germline V CDR1 and CDR2: SGHRS, YFSETQ. The CDR3 covers 15 residues. Trimming cost V 3 bases and J 8 bases, with 15 bases left between them. CDR3 nucleotide sequence: TGCGCCAGCAGCTCCCAGAGGGTAGTCGATTCACCCCTCCACTTT. As protein: CASSSQRVVDSPLHF.

This rearrangement joins TRBV19 to TRBJ2-1, with 7 nucleotides matching TRBD1. Germline V CDR1 and CDR2: LNHDA, SQIVND (reference sequence). This CDR3 comprises 14 residues. Losses at the gene ends were 6 bases for V and 4 bases for J; bases not matched to a gene: 6. The CDR3 DNA is TGTGCCAGTAGATTGACAGGGATATACAATGAGCAGTTCTTC. Encoded protein: CASRLTGIYNEQFF. The variable domain in full, completed from reference TRBV19 and TRBJ2-1, reads DGGITQSPKYLFRKEGQNVTLSCEQNLNHDAMYWYRQDPGQGLRLIYYSQIVNDFQKGDIAEGYSVSREKKESFPLTVTSAQKNPTAFYLCASRLTGIYNEQFFGPGTRLTVL.

This clone appeared a few times. The chain uses TRBV9 and TRBJ2-5; D not certain. Germline V gene sequence: CDR1 SGDLS, CDR2 YYNGEE. The length of the CDR3 is 15 residues. V gave up 0 bases and J gave up 5 bases, with 14 bases separating them. The CDR3 spells CASSVGVDSRETQYF. DNA of the CDR3: TGTGCCAGCAGCGTAGGAGTGGATAGCAGGGAGACCCAGTACTTC.

The rearrangement uses TRBV6-5 and TRBJ1-6; possible D gene TRBD1, 5 bases. The CDR3 loop spans 12 amino acids. V shed 6 bases and J shed 6 bases, with 6 bases lying between them. Looked up from germline, CDR1 is MNHEY and CDR2 is SVGAGI. The CDR3 nucleotides are TGTGCCAGCAGAGACAGTAATTCACCCCTCCACTTT. It yields the protein CASRDSNSPLHF.

V gene TRBV12-5 combines with J gene TRBJ2-1, with no clear D. This CDR3 spans 16 amino acids. Trimming took off 0 bases at V and 0 bases at J, with 9 bases between the two ends. Per germline, CDR1 LGHNT and CDR2 FRNRAP. CDR3 DNA sequence: TGTGCTAGTGGTTTGGTAGTAGGAAGCTCCTACAATGAGCAGTTCTTC. Its translation: CASGLVVGSSYNEQFF.

The chain combines TRBV4-2 with TRBJ2-7; D not certain. The CDR3 runs to 13 residues. The germline gives CDR1 LGHNA, CDR2 YNFKEQ. The V gene lost 8 bases and the J gene lost 4 bases, with 15 bases spanning the gap. CDR3 amino acids: CASGTEPTYEQYF. The CDR3 DNA reads as TGTGCCAGCGGTACTGAGCCTACGTACGAGCAGTACTTC.

In this sample, this clone turned up a few times. The gene calls are TRBV29-1 and TRBJ1-1, with D unresolved. Trimming stripped 5 bases from V and 3 bases from J, with 13 bases between. The germline gives CDR1 SQVTM, CDR2 ANQGSEA. The length of the CDR3 is 13 residues. CDR3 sequence reads: CSVRAFIDTEAFF. CDR3 in DNA: TGCAGCGTTCGGGCGTTTATTGACACTGAAGCTTTCTTT.

The chain is built from TRBV10-3 and TRBJ2-2; 7 bases fit TRBD2. V lost 7 bases and J lost 5; bases outside the gene matches: 10. The length of the CDR3 is 15 residues. CDR1 and CDR2 from the germline V gene are ENHRY and SYGVKD. The CDR3 DNA reads as TGTGCCATCAAAGAGAGCGGGGTTGAAACCGGGGAGCTGTTTTTT. Translating gives CAIKESGVETGELFF.

The chain has TRBV5-6 and TRBJ1-2; a weak D match, TRBD1 (5 bases). The CDR3 is made up of 15 amino acids. V lost 4 bases and J 1 base, leaving 14 bases between the germline ends. The germline V gene has CDR1 SGHDT and CDR2 YYEEEE. The CDR3 DNA is TGTGCCAGCAGCGGGGGTCGGACAAATAACTATGGCTACACCTTC. Translation: CASSGGRTNNYGYTF.